The clone carrying this T cell receptor beta chain showed up just once. Antigen: not known. These data originate in a study of blood T cells in healthy people across ages. Study results and limitations: Without sorted subsets, naive and antigen-experienced compartments could not be conclusively compared. Naive T cell percentage by flow cytometry tracked strongly with beta diversity.

For the second PCR, which ran for roughly 7 to 11 cycles, a sample-barcoded 5' primer and a J-beta primer mix were used. With 12 random nucleotides, a template-switch adaptor tagged each individual cDNA molecule. TCRdb re-called the 5' RACE reads with MiXCR, one entry per CDR3 protein. The repertoire holds 850,000 to 1,100,000 distinct CDR3 sequences, with 30% to 40% as singletons. Germline CDR1 DFQATT, CDR2 SNEGSKA (reference sequence). V lost 0 bases and J lost 11, with 25 bases in between. CDR3 length: 16 amino acids. The source is a man aged 18 to 29 in good health. Source material: blood. The chain combines TRBV20-1 with TRBJ2-5; perhaps TRBD1 as D (7 bases). CDR3 DNA sequence: TGCAGTGCTAGAGACCTTACAGGGGAGGACGGAAGAGAGCAGTACTTC. Translating it yields CSARDLTGEDGREQYF.